The sequence of this TCR beta chain was determined in a study of Ad26.COV2.S vaccination and SARS-CoV-2 variants. Overall study: Donor got 5x10^10 or 1x10^11 viral particles of Ad26.COV2.S.

The assay was immunoSEQ multiplex PCR, and TCRdb's table has in-frame clones only and misses some. The sample contains more than 300,000 clones, 75% to 90% of which appear only once. The treatment is: about 20 received Ad26.COV2.S at low or high dose, single or two shots; 5 received placebo; per-sample allocation not given. After the first vaccine or placebo injection, samples were drawn on day 63. An adult aged 18-55 years in Boston served as the donor. Per the germline V gene, CDR1 is SNHLY and CDR2 is FYNNEI. V lost 3 bases and J lost 1; bases outside the gene matches: 6. The CDR3 has 16 amino acids.

The chain has TRBV2 and TRBJ2-5; TRBD2 aligns across 9 bases. Source: peripheral blood, taken in a trial of Ad26.COV2.S vaccine versus placebo. The clonotype was recovered from a person between 18 and 59 years old who received the Ad26.COV2.S COVID-19 vaccine or a placebo. Here the CDR3 reads CASSDPSGTAQETQYF. The CDR3 DNA reads as TGTGCCAGCAGTGACCCTAGCGGGACGGCCCAAGAGACCCAGTACTTC.